This T cell receptor (beta chain) derives from a study of blood T cell repertoires in COVID-19. Study at large: The samples span acute and convalescent COVID-19 from the United States, Italy and Spain. PBMCs, B-cell-depleted T cells, or T cells were the source of the cDNA or gDNA that made up the material.

This clone was found a few times. The authors' processing: The authors estimated nucleated cell counts from reference gene primer amplification. The method was immunoSEQ multiplex PCR; TCRdb's version includes in-frame clones alone and lacks a portion of them. That table gives V, J and clone size, and the DNA gave D and trimming. This table holds roughly 70,000 clones, roughly 86% found once. This clonotype was sampled from a man in his 70s with active COVID-19. The sample taken for sequencing was peripheral blood.

In nucleotides, the CDR3 is TGCAGTGCCCCCAGGACTGAAGCTTTCTTT. Its protein product is CSAPRTEAFF. The chain has TRBV20-1 and TRBJ1-1; D not certain. Germline V gene lookup returns CDR1 DFQATT and CDR2 SNEGSKA (reference sequence). The CDR3 consists of 10 residues. Trimming removed 6 bases from V and 5 bases from J, with 7 bases in between.